The clone carrying this TCR beta chain was seen only a few times. Antigen: not known. The source of the sample is a study of T cell responses to AZD1222 COVID-19 vaccine. Repertoires were generated with immunoSEQ multiplex PCR, while TCRdb's copy carries only in-frame clones and drops some. The sample gives over 85,000 clones, 85% to 90% of which show up once; 5% is in the top ten. The CDR3 has 15 amino acids. The V gene end was trimmed by 9 bases and the J gene end by 0 bases; junction bases not matched to a gene: 8. Germline-derived CDR1 and CDR2 are MDHEN and SYDVKM. Broader study findings: The donors showed a predominance of white British ancestry and of females, with possible underestimation of clonal diversity.

The sequencing used peripheral blood, collected on day 0 of AZD1222 vaccination. This TCR was sampled from an adult in good health. This rearrangement joins TRBV28 to TRBJ2-4, with 7 bases matching TRBD1. The CDR3 coding sequence is TGTGCCAGTAACAGGGGACGGCTAGCCAAAAACATTCAGTACTTC. It encodes CASNRGRLAKNIQYF.